Described below is a single TCR beta chain sequence and its context. Its antigen is unidentified. This sample stems from a study of T cell responses to AZD1222 COVID-19 vaccine. Study conclusions and caveats: The study reported that nearly half of spike-specific TCRs target unmutated variant regions. Donors were mostly white British, more females; clonal diversity possibly underestimated. Vaccine-related CD4 TCRs covered spike, predominating at 160-218 and 743-854.

The V gene lost 10 bases and the J gene lost 2 bases, with 9 bases spanning the gap. There are 13 residues in the CDR3. Germline CDR1 reads SNHLY; CDR2 reads FYNNEI. The assay was immunoSEQ multiplex PCR, and TCRdb's table has in-frame clones only and misses some. The sample lists about 85,000 clones, 85% seen once, with roughly 4.5% in the top ten. The receptor comes from an adult who received the AZD1222 COVID-19 vaccine. The genes are TRBV2 and TRBJ1-6; D not certain. Sample: peripheral blood, taken 28 days after the second AZD1222 dose. The CDR3 bases are TGTGCCACAGGACTAACCTATAATTCACCCCTCCACTTT. Its translation is CATGLTYNSPLHF.